The entry below gives a single TCR beta chain sequence along with its context. The antigen remains unidentified. V was cut by 4 bases and J by 1 base, with 19 bases left in between. The CDR3 spans 17 residues. Germline values: CDR1 MNHNS, CDR2 SASEGT. The data derive from a study of cytotoxic CD8 clonotypes in ibrutinib-treated CLL. For the study at large: Once treatment had gone on for a median of approximately 11 months, range 6 to 36, response samples were drawn. Notes on the study in general: Exceeding age-matched healthy donors, baseline clonality also tracked the counts of circulating CD8+ T cells.

Assay used: immunoSEQ multiplex PCR; TCRdb lists only in-frame clones, some missing. This table has about 58,000 clones, approximately 71% appearing once. The V and J genes are TRBV6-1 and TRBJ1-2; D gene ambiguous. This specimen consisted of PBMCs, obtained after 12 months of ibrutinib treatment. This sequence was found in a human donor with chronic lymphocytic leukemia. This CDR3 reads CASSGRRSGAYNYGYTF. In DNA, the CDR3 is TGTGCCAGCAGTGGCCGCCGTAGTGGCGCTTATAACTATGGCTACACCTTC.